This entry is about one T cell receptor beta chain. This record comes from a study of blood T cell repertoires in COVID-19. For the study at large: The United States, Italy and Spain provided the acute and convalescent COVID-19 samples. PBMCs, B-cell-depleted T cells, or T cells provided the cDNA or gDNA that made up the material.

Germline loops: CDR1 MDHEN, CDR2 SYDVKM. V was pared by 5 bases and J by 2 bases, with 5 bases of the junction left unmatched. The CDR3 contains 16 residues. How the authors handled the data: The authors estimated nucleated cell counts from reference gene primer amplification. Repertoires were generated with immunoSEQ multiplex PCR, while TCRdb's copy carries only in-frame clones and drops some. From that table come the V and J calls and clone size; the DNA was used to work out D and trimming. The sample yields around 120,000 clones, more than 70% seen once. The clonotype comes from a man between 65 and 85 years old with acute or convalescent COVID-19. Sequencing was done on a sample of peripheral blood. V is TRBV28 and J is TRBJ1-3; TRBD1 agrees at 11 bases. The DNA for the CDR3 is TGTGCCAGCAGTCCCGGGACAGGGGGTGCTGGAAACACCATATATTTT. It codes for CASSPGTGGAGNTIYF.